This entry describes one T cell receptor (beta chain). Its specificity is unknown. This CDR3 region has 14 residues. Looked up from germline, CDR1 is GTSNPN and CDR2 is SVGIG (reference sequence). V dropped 2 bases and J dropped 8 bases, with 18 bases sitting between them. These data originate in a study of T cell responses to AZD1222 COVID-19 vaccine. Study observations and caveats: Among vaccine-associated CD4 TCRs, coverage spanned spike, with dominance at 160-218 and 743-854.

Data came from immunoSEQ multiplex PCR; TCRdb stores just in-frame clones and leaves some out. The sample lists approximately 150,000 clones; roughly 91% were seen once. Both about-4-week and about-12-week second-dose recipients were combined. This receptor was identified in an adult who received the AZD1222 COVID-19 vaccine. The sample here was peripheral blood, taken 28 days after the second AZD1222 dose. This chain uses TRBV30 with TRBJ1-2; D unclear. CDR3 loop: CAWSTGGVPGGYTF. The CDR3 DNA reads TGTGCCTGGAGTACCGGCGGGGTGCCGGGGGGCTACACCTTC.